This TCR beta chain appears in the sequencing data of a study of blood T cell repertoires in COVID-19. Study-level information: Samples of COVID-19 (acute and convalescent) were obtained from the United States, Italy and Spain.

CDR3 length equals 17 residues. The germline V and J ends were trimmed by 1 base and 1 base, with 16 bases remaining between them. CDR1 is SGHTA, CDR2 FQGNSA, per germline. TCRdb's copy holds only in-frame clones and misses some; the assay was immunoSEQ multiplex PCR. This sample has about 160,000 clones, with 60% to 85% found just once. This clone was seen a handful of times. Source material: peripheral blood. The source of this sequence is a man between 60 and 75 years old with acute or convalescent COVID-19. The chain carries TRBV7-2 and TRBJ2-5; a weak D match, TRBD2 (5 bases). The DNA of the CDR3 is TGTGCCAGCAGCTTAGTGCGGGTCAGGCCGCCCCAAGAGACCCAGTACTTC. This translates into CASSLVRVRPPQETQYF.